Following are 25 T cell receptor beta chains from one sample sequenced in a study of cytomegalovirus exposure and HLA in healthy donors. PCR involved 60 Vbeta and 13 Jbeta primers. Data came from immunoSEQ multiplex PCR; TCRdb stores just in-frame clones and leaves some out. Of about 270,000 clones detected, under 80% appear once; the ten largest clones hold around 2%. Sequencing was done on a sample of PBMCs. The receptors derive from a female donor in good health and CMV-seronegative.

V and J are TRBV18 and TRBJ2-7; 11 bases align to TRBD2. This CDR3 is built from 16 residues. The ends lost 2 bases at V and 1 base at J; junction bases unmatched: 4. From germline, CDR1 is KGHSH and CDR2 LQKENI. The CDR3 region is CASSPIAGGPSYEQYF. CDR3 bases: TGTGCCAGCTCACCAATAGCGGGAGGGCCTTCCTACGAGCAGTACTTC. Variable domain in full (rest from reference TRBV18 and TRBJ2-7): NAGVMQNPRHLVRRRGQEARLRCSPMKGHSHVYWYRQLPEEGLKFMVYLQKENIIDESGMPKERFSAEFPKEGPSILRIQQVVRGDSAAYFCASSPIAGGPSYEQYFGPGTRLTVT.

This clone showed up just once. The gene calls are TRBV11-2 and TRBJ2-3; 8 bases line up with TRBD2. Trimming removed 3 bases from V and 4 bases from J; junction bases left unmatched: 6. Germline-derived CDR1 and CDR2 are SGHAT and FQNNGV. This CDR3 has 15 amino acids. CDR3: CASSFSGKGPDTQYF. DNA for the CDR3: TGTGCCAGCAGCTTTAGCGGGAAAGGTCCAGATACGCAGTATTTT. Drawing the rest from reference TRBV11-2 and TRBJ2-3, the complete variable domain is EAGVAQSPRYKIIEKRQSVAFWCNPISGHATLYWYQQILGQGPKLLIQFQNNGVVDDSQLPKDRFSAERLKGVDSTLKIQPAKLEDSAVYLCASSFSGKGPDTQYFGPGTRLTVL.

This chain connects TRBV15 to TRBJ2-2; 7 bases align to TRBD1. Looked up from germline, CDR1 is LNHNV and CDR2 is YYDKDF (reference sequence). The junction had 2 bases not matched to a gene; V was cut back by 1 base and J by 6 bases. The CDR3 runs to 14 residues. CDR3 DNA: TGTGCCACCAGCAGAGGACAGGGACCCGGGGAGCTGTTTTTT. Encoded protein: CATSRGQGPGELFF.

The CDR3 nucleotides read TGTGCCACTTGGAGCGGGAGTACGCAGTATTTT. Translated: CATWSGSTQYF. This chain uses TRBV6-5 with TRBJ2-3, with 8 nucleotides matching TRBD2. The trim removed 10 bases at V and 8 bases at J, leaving 5 bases unmatched. Germline loops: CDR1 MNHEY, CDR2 SVGAGI. The CDR3 runs to 11 residues.

In this sample, this clone turned up once. This sequence joins TRBV11-3 and TRBJ1-1, with 7 bases fitting TRBD1. Germline V gene lookup returns CDR1 SGHNT and CDR2 YENEEA. Trimming cost V 3 bases and J 1 base; bases outside gene matches: 5. The CDR3 covers 15 residues. CDR3 loop: CASSLWDSKNTEAFF. DNA for the CDR3: TGTGCCAGCAGCTTGTGGGACAGCAAGAACACTGAAGCTTTCTTT.

V and J are TRBV25-1 and TRBJ2-1; tentative D call: TRBD2 (6 bases). With 4 bases removed from V and 3 bases from J, the gap between germline ends came to 10 bases. CDR1 MGHDK and CDR2 SYGVNS come from the germline V gene. The CDR3 is 14 residues long. The CDR3 sequence: CASSVGLNYNEQFF. CDR3 nucleotides: TGTGCCAGCAGTGTGGGACTTAACTACAATGAGCAGTTCTTC.

The genes are TRBV30 and TRBJ2-2, with TRBD2 matching 7 bases. Germline assignment: CDR1 GTSNPN and CDR2 SVGIG (reference sequence). This CDR3 contains 12 residues. The CDR3 bases are TGTGGGGAGGGGAGTCTTACCGGGGAGCTGTTTTTT. Its translation: CGEGSLTGELFF. The full variable domain, in which reference TRBV30 and TRBJ2-2 provide the parts outside the CDR3, is SQTIHQWPATLVQPVGSPLSLECTVEGTSNPNLYWYRQAAGRGLQLLFYSVGIGQISSEVPQNLSASRPQDRQFILSSKKLLLSDSGFYLCGEGSLTGELFFGEGSRLTVL.

Note on this clone: The same CDR3 arises from other DNA sequences in this sample as well. This rearrangement joins TRBV18 to TRBJ2-5; TRBD2 is a possible D gene (5 bases). CDR1 KGHSH and CDR2 LQKENI come from the germline V gene. CDR3 length equals 13 residues. Trimming shortened V by 4 bases and J by 2 bases, and 8 bases separated the two germline ends. The CDR3 DNA follows: TGTGCCAGCTCACGCGGGCAACAAGAGACCCAGTACTTC. As protein: CASSRGQQETQYF.

This clone was counted once. The chain combines TRBV12-2 with TRBJ1-2; TRBD1, the table's D call, lacks a check against the DNA. TRBV12-2 is a documented pseudogene. The CDR3 length is 15 residues. CDR3 coding DNA: TGTGCAAGTCGCTTAGCTCGTCAGGGTAGCTATGGCTACACCTTC. Protein sequence: CASRLARQGSYGYTF.

CDR3 amino acids: CASSIARQGNYEQYF. The CDR3 nucleotides are TGTGCCAGTAGTATAGCCCGACAGGGGAACTACGAGCAGTACTTC. This chain uses TRBV19 with TRBJ2-7; TRBD1 matches at 8 bases. Germline CDR1 reads LNHDA; CDR2 reads SQIVND (reference sequence). Trimming cost V 1 base and J 3 bases; bases outside gene matches: 5. This CDR3 spans 15 amino acids.

The chain combines TRBV18 with TRBJ1-4, with D maybe TRBD1 (6 bases). The CDR3 has 13 amino acids. Trimming removed 6 bases at V and 4 bases at J, with 9 bases between. Germline-derived CDR1 and CDR2 are KGHSH and LQKENI. CDR3 bases: TGTGCCAGCTCTCGACAGGATAATGAAAAACTGTTTTTT. Encoded protein: CASSRQDNEKLFF.

This rearrangement joins TRBV7-2 to TRBJ1-2; possibly TRBD1 for D (5 bases). The CDR3 runs 13 residues. Germline values: CDR1 SGHTA, CDR2 FQGNSA. The V end was cut by 2 bases, the J end by 9 bases, with 13 bases between. CDR3 bases: TGTGCCAGCAGCTTATTCCAGGGCTTCAGCTACACCTTC. It yields the protein CASSLFQGFSYTF.

V is TRBV11-2 and J is TRBJ2-7; the match to TRBD2 covers 12 bases. V lost 8 bases to trimming and J lost 1 base; unmatched junction nucleotides: 6. The CDR3 extends over 15 amino acids. Germline V gene data show CDR1 as SGHAT and CDR2 as FQNNGV. The CDR3 protein is CASRSTSGRSYEQYF. The DNA of the CDR3 is TGTGCCAGCCGATCGACTAGCGGGAGATCCTACGAGCAGTACTTC. Full variable domain (rest looked up from reference TRBV11-2 and TRBJ2-7): EAGVAQSPRYKIIEKRQSVAFWCNPISGHATLYWYQQILGQGPKLLIQFQNNGVVDDSQLPKDRFSAERLKGVDSTLKIQPAKLEDSAVYLCASRSTSGRSYEQYFGPGTRLTVT.

This clone was recorded once. The chain links TRBV28 to TRBJ1-1; D remains unclear. Trimming pared 1 base from V and 4 bases from J, leaving 7 bases between. CDR1 is MDHEN, CDR2 SYDVKM, per germline. The CDR3 runs 13 residues. The CDR3 DNA is TGTGCCAGCAGTTTATTTAAGAGCACTGAAGCTTTCTTT. Translated: CASSLFKSTEAFF.

This chain connects TRBV15 to TRBJ2-7, with 7 bases lining up with TRBD1. The V gene end was trimmed by 3 bases and the J gene end by 2 bases; junction bases not matched to a gene: 4. Per germline, CDR1 LNHNV and CDR2 YYDKDF (reference sequence). This CDR3 comprises 14 residues. The CDR3 DNA sequence: TGTGCCACCAGCAGTGATACAGGGGCCTACGAGCAGTACTTC. It is translated as CATSSDTGAYEQYF.

This clone appeared once. The V and J genes are TRBV5-1 and TRBJ2-5; the D gene is possibly TRBD1 (5 bases). The CDR3 spans 14 residues. Between the trimmed V and J ends, which lost 4 bases and 0 bases, there was a span of 10 bases. Germline loops: CDR1 SGHRS, CDR2 YFSETQ. Here the CDR3 reads CASSQDTHQETQYF. CDR3 nucleotide sequence: TGCGCCAGCAGCCAGGACACCCACCAAGAGACCCAGTACTTC.

J is TRBJ1-5 and V is TRBV10-3; D is possibly TRBD1 (6 bases). The germline CDR1 and CDR2 sequences are ENHRY and SYGVKD. The germline V and J ends were trimmed by 5 bases and 11 bases, with 22 bases remaining between them. CDR3 size: 15 residues. The CDR3 here is CAISPGHFQEASQHF. The CDR3 nucleotides are TGTGCCATCAGTCCGGGACACTTCCAAGAAGCGTCCCAGCATTTT.

This sequence joins TRBV11-2 and TRBJ2-1; 7 bases match TRBD2. J lost 7 bases, V lost 5 bases, and 14 bases had no gene match. The CDR3 sequence is 16 residues long. Germline values: CDR1 SGHAT, CDR2 FQNNGV. The CDR3 loop is CASSHKLGGSLNEQFF. CDR3 sequence (DNA): TGTGCCAGCAGCCACAAACTGGGCGGGAGTCTGAATGAGCAGTTCTTC.

The chain combines TRBV7-8 with TRBJ2-3; TRBD1 matches 8 bases. J was trimmed by 10 bases and V by 1 base; bases with no gene match: 10. The CDR3 has 15 amino acids. The V gene's germline CDR1 is SGHVS and CDR2 FQNEAQ. The chain's CDR3 is CASSLEGAGGTAQYF. DNA of the CDR3: TGTGCCAGCAGCTTAGAAGGGGCAGGGGGCACGGCGCAGTATTTT.

The rearrangement uses TRBV30 and TRBJ2-7; D remains ambiguous. CDR1 and CDR2 (germline): GTSNPN, SVGIG (reference sequence). V was shortened by 0 bases and J by 5 bases, with 5 bases between the two germline ends. This CDR3 contains 11 residues. The CDR3 loop is CAWSVAHEQYF. The CDR3 nucleotides are TGTGCCTGGAGTGTAGCCCACGAGCAGTACTTC.

The chain is built from TRBV28 and TRBJ1-5; 10 nucleotides match TRBD1. V dropped 6 bases and J dropped 11; count of bases not matched to a gene: 10. The CDR3 sequence is 14 residues long. Germline V gene sequence: CDR1 MDHEN, CDR2 SYDVKM. CDR3 nucleotide sequence: TGTGCCAGCAGCCAAGACAGGGGGCGCGAATCCCAGCATTTT. Translated: CASSQDRGRESQHF. Together with reference TRBV28 and TRBJ1-5, the CDR3 gives the full variable domain: DVKVTQSSRYLVKRTGEKVFLECVQDMDHENMFWYRQDPGLGLRLIYFSYDVKMKEKGDIPEGYSVSREKKERFSLILESASTNQTSMYLCASSQDRGRESQHFGDGTRLSIL.

In this sample, this clone turned up a few times. CDR3: CASSLLAGLSYNEQFF. CDR3 bases: TGCGCCAGCAGCTTGCTAGCGGGTCTGTCCTACAATGAGCAGTTCTTC. The chain couples TRBV5-1 to TRBJ2-1, with 8 nucleotides matching TRBD2. The CDR3 consists of 16 residues. V shed 1 base, J shed 1 base, and the junction held 4 bases outside the gene matches. The V gene's germline CDR1 is SGHRS and CDR2 YFSETQ.

This clone has more than one count but fewer than ten. V and J are TRBV7-9 and TRBJ2-7; 11 positions agree with TRBD1. The CDR3 runs 16 residues. CDR1 SEHNR and CDR2 FQNEAQ come from the germline V gene (reference sequence). Unmatched junction bases numbered 9, after V lost 1 base and J lost 7 bases. The CDR3 region is CASSLGNGQGAGEQYF. DNA of the CDR3: TGTGCCAGCAGCTTAGGCAACGGACAGGGGGCAGGGGAGCAGTACTTC.

The table lists this clone with a few counts. DNA for the CDR3: TGTGCCAGCAGTGGCGCGAGGGAAGCTTTCTTT. Translation: CASSGAREAFF. The J gene is TRBJ1-1, the V gene TRBV6-5, with no clear D. The CDR3 extends over 11 amino acids. CDR1 MNHEY and CDR2 SVGAGI come from the germline V gene. The V end was cut by 5 bases, the J end by 8 bases, with 9 bases between.

The CDR3 here is CASSPRTGESLSSNEKLFF. The CDR3 DNA is TGTGCCAGCAGCCCTCGGACAGGCGAATCACTATCGTCAAATGAAAAACTGTTTTTT. The chain couples TRBV9 to TRBJ1-4, with 7 bases lining up with TRBD1. Trimming cost V 4 bases and J 5 bases; bases outside gene matches: 20. The V gene's germline CDR1 is SGDLS and CDR2 YYNGEE. The CDR3 is 19 residues long.